This T cell receptor (beta chain) was profiled in a study of blood T cell repertoires in COVID-19. Study-level background: Italy, Spain and the United States were the sources of the convalescent and acute COVID-19 samples. PBMCs, B-cell-depleted T cells, or T cells provided the cDNA or gDNA that made up the material.

Methods used by the authors: From reference gene primer amplification, estimates of nucleated cell counts were derived. The method was immunoSEQ multiplex PCR; TCRdb's version includes in-frame clones alone and lacks a portion of them. From that table come the V and J calls and clone size; the DNA was used to work out D and trimming. The top ten hold approximately 7.5% of the sample, which has about 330,000 clones, approximately 85% seen once. Per germline, CDR1 SGHRS and CDR2 YFSETQ. The CDR3 totals 14 residues. After removal of 4 bases from V and 4 bases from J, the junction contained 7 bases not matched to a gene.

The sequenced sample consisted of peripheral blood. The TCR originated in a human donor in a cohort sampled during active COVID-19. The V and J genes are TRBV5-1 and TRBJ1-1, with 7 bases that match TRBD1. CDR3 region: CASSKTGPLTEAFF. For the CDR3, the DNA is TGCGCCAGCAGCAAGACAGGGCCTCTCACTGAAGCTTTCTTT.